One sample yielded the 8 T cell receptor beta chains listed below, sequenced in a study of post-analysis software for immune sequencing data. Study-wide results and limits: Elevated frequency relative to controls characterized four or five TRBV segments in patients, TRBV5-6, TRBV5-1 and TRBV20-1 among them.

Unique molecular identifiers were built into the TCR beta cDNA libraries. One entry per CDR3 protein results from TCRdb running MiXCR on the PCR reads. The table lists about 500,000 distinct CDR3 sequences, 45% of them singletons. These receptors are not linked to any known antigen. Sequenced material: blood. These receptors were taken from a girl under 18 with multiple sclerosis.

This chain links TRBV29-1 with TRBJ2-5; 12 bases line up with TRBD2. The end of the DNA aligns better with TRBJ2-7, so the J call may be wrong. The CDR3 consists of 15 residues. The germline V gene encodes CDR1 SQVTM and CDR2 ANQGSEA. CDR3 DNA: TGCAGCGTTGAGGATAGACTAGCGGGAGAGTACGAGCAGTACTTC. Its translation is CSVEDRLAGEYEQYF.

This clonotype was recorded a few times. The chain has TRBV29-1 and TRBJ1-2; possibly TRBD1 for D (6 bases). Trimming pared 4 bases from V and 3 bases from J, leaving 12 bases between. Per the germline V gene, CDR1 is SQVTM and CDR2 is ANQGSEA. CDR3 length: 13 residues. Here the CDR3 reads CSVGGAGDYGYTF. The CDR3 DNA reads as TGCAGCGTTGGAGGGGCAGGGGACTATGGCTACACCTTC.

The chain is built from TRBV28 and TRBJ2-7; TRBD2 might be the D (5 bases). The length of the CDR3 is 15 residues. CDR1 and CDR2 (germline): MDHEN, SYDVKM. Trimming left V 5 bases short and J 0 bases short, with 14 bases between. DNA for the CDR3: TGTGCCAGCAGTGATACAAGCCTAGCCTCCTACGAGCAGTACTTC. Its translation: CASSDTSLASYEQYF.

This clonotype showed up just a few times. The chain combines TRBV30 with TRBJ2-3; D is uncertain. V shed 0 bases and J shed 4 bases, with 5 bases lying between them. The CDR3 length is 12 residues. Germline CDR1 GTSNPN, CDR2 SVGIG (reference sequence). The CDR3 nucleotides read TGTGCCTGGAGTGTACGGTCAGATACGCAGTATTTT. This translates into CAWSVRSDTQYF.

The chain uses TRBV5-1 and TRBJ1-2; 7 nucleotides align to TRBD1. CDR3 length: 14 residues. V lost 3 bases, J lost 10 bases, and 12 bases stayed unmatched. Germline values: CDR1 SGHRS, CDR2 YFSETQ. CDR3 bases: TGCGCCAGCAGCTACCGAGGGGGCGTTAACGACTACACCTTC. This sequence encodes CASSYRGGVNDYTF. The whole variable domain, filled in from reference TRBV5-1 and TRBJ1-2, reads KAGVTQTPRYLIKTRGQQVTLSCSPISGHRSVSWYQQTPGQGLQFLFEYFSETQRNKGNFPGRFSGRQFSNSRSEMNVSTLELGDSALYLCASSYRGGVNDYTFGSGTRLTVV.

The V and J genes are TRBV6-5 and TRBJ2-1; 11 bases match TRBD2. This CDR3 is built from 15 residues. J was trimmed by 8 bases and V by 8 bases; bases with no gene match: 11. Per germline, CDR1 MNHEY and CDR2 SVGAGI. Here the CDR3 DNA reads TGTGCCAGCGGAGTAGCGGGAGGGGTAAATCATGAGCAGTTCTTC. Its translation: CASGVAGGVNHEQFF.

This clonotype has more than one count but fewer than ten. DNA of the CDR3: TGCGCCAGCAGCTTGGGGGGGTCATCCGTGGACACTGAAGCTTTCTTT. Its protein is CASSLGGSSVDTEAFF. The rearrangement links TRBV5-1 to TRBJ1-1, with D possibly being TRBD1 (5 bases). V lost 0 bases and J lost 3, with 15 bases in between. The CDR3 is 16 amino acids. CDR1 is SGHRS and CDR2 is YFSETQ in the germline V gene.

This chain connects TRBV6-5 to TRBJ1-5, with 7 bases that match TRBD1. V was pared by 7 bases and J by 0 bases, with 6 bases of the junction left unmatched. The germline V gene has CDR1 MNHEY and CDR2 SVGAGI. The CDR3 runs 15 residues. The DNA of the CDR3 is TGTGCCAGCACCCGGGACAGCAATAGCAATCAGCCCCAGCATTTT. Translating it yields CASTRDSNSNQPQHF.